This T cell receptor beta chain was profiled in a study of cytomegalovirus exposure and HLA in healthy donors (dated by TCRdb to 2016 to 2017). Regarding the study in general: In an earlier analysis of 450 to 750 of the donors, less than 350 Gb of sequence data and about 110 million unique TCR beta sequences from 150 million to 200 million T cells were reported. An early release covering 550 to 700 HLA-typed donors comprised roughly 300 gigabases of sequencing data and approximately 80 million unique TCR sequences. Of the 350 to 450 genotyped donors, 70% to 90% were placed in the genetic ancestry cluster associated with self-reported Caucasian donors. The study aimed to test whether cataloging public T cell receptors could reveal signatures of past pathogen exposure. The study used immunosequencing to profile the T cell repertoires of 666 subjects and linked those repertoires to cytomegalovirus serostatus. A separate validation cohort of about 110 different subjects was used in addition to the 666-subject first cohort. The study combined high-throughput TCR immunosequencing, statistical association of individual TCRs with disease status, and machine learning to predict cytomegalovirus infection status. In a later analysis, previously published TCR beta repertoires from about 640 donors were re-analyzed and high-resolution HLA genotyping was added so that TCR occurrence patterns could be studied. Rather than using new phenotypic data, the later analysis identified candidate immune exposures from TCR beta sequences and from how often those sequences occurred across donors. To decide whether each TCR beta V gene segment behaved as functional or pseudogenic, an earlier analysis of some 570 of the donors relied on high-throughput TCR beta sequencing. Alongside the repertoire data, information on donor age, sex, ethnicity and CMV serostatus was compiled. A later genetic analysis used genome-wide SNP genotypes for about 65% of the roughly 670 donors, treating that subset as a discovery cohort. All discovery cohort repertoires had been generated on a single sequencing platform. Class I and class II HLA loci were covered by the typing at four-digit resolution. The number of typed donors differed by locus: roughly 629-630 for A, B, C, DRB1 and DQB1; 522 for DQA1; approximately 610 for DPA1; and about 450 for DPB1. Roughly five DR-DQ haplotypes were treated as single units for association and clustering because of strong linkage in the cohort. On average, around 200,000 unique TCR beta nucleotide sequences were sequenced per donor among some 420 genotyped donors of the cohort, with roughly 19% of those sequences being non-productive.

The cohort was made up of 500 to 850 healthy bone marrow donors. Cohort members were all nominally healthy when sampled, although unrecorded immune exposures were likely present. The donor was CMV seropositive and belonged to the group of around 300 seropositive cohort members. Every donor gave a peripheral blood sample, and the peripheral blood mononuclear cells from that sample were used for TCR beta sequencing. The Qiagen DNeasy Blood Extraction Kit was used to extract genomic DNA from the blood cell samples. This clone turned up a few times. Its antigen specificity is not known. No quality values exist for individual bases; no much larger clone is one base distant. Summary of the overall study and its limitations: In a later analysis, the rate of TCR association differed among HLA loci, with DRB1 alleles having the most associated TCRs and HLA-C alleles having the fewest. Only TCR beta chains were sequenced in this cohort, and the absence of alpha or paired-chain data limited detectable features. In a later analysis, most CMV-associated TCR beta chains were found to appear HLA-restricted, with HLA associations seemingly driven largely by CMV exposure. Correlated functional status among segregating V segments might be attributable to linkage disequilibrium, but an unknown experimental factor could not be ruled out. A later genetic analysis reported fewer N-insertions in productive TCRs among donors in an Asian-associated ancestry cluster than the roughly 700-donor mean. The classifier was reported to diagnose cytomegalovirus status with high specificity and sensitivity in both the original cohort and the validation cohort. For the cohort, immune exposure information was limited to CMV serostatus. An association between a missense DCLRE1C variant and V-gene and J-gene trimming of TCR beta chains was found in a later genetic analysis and replicated in an independent cohort. A cluster of highly shared sequence variants was judged likely to be a technical artifact of the sequencing pipeline. Across donors, most TCR sequences were observed very rarely, whereas some public TCRs were present in many individuals. Several of the top co-occurrence clusters appeared to be linked to parvovirus B19, influenza, CMV and Epstein-Barr virus, according to a later analysis. Because counts were too low, about 15 rarely observed V segments, including chromosome 9 orphons, were left out of the earlier analysis of 500 to 750 of the donors. When HLA alleles, especially DR and DQ, strongly co-occurred, TCR associations were difficult to assign to individual alleles. HLA typing was unavailable for some donors at each locus, so association tests used only the typed subset. A few of the identified cytomegalovirus-associated TCR beta chains were confirmed in vitro to be specific for cytomegalovirus antigens. A further reported finding was that TCR beta sequences accurately predicted the HLA-A and HLA-B alleles for most subjects in the first cohort. In an earlier analysis of about 540 of the donors, most TCR beta V segments were observed in productive rearrangements about 87% or about 30% of the time, broadly matching IMGT annotations. The study gave a list of roughly 150 TCR beta chains associated with cytomegalovirus. According to the authors, the approach could potentially be generalized to other disease states and immunological phenotypes. In a later analysis, HLA-associated TCR beta chains showed more clonal expansion and lower generation probabilities than non-associated chains that were equally common. A later analysis associated about 17,000 TCR beta sequences with specific HLA alleles at a false discovery rate of 0.05. Roughly uniform sequencing depth across donors was assumed in presence/absence analyses, although this assumption may not hold.

Libraries were made using the immunoSEQ multiplex PCR assay. A mixture of 60 forward primers for TCR Vbeta segments and 13 reverse primers for TCR Jbeta segments was used in the multiplex PCR. Amplification of the CDR3 region of rearranged TCR beta genes was performed with a multiplex PCR assay on genomic DNA. The amplified TCR beta libraries were sequenced on the Illumina HiSeq System as 87-base-pair reads. The original pipeline was this. Across the 640 or so repertoires, a later analysis counted approximately 83 million unique TCR beta chains, 9.5 million to 13 million of which were shared by at least two donors. Raw reads were error-corrected and collapsed into unique sequences by a nearest-neighbor algorithm in which closely related sequences were merged to remove PCR and sequencing errors. V, D and J gene segments were assigned by aligning CDR3 sequences to IMGT reference sequences. For a sequence to be retained, a match of at least six nucleotides was required to both a V gene segment and a J gene segment. A rearrangement was called productive if the CDR3 had no stop codons and remained in frame with V and J, and every other rearrangement was called non-productive. CDR3 was defined by IMGT convention, running from the second conserved V-encoded cysteine to the conserved J-encoded phenylalanine. Sequences without an unambiguous match to a single V gene segment were excluded from the earlier analysis of over 500 of the donors. In an earlier analysis of 587 of the donors, V segments were called functional above 56.7% productive rearrangements and were called segregating when the between-donor standard deviation exceeded 5%. A statistical classification framework was built to diagnose cytomegalovirus status from the catalog of TCR beta chain sequences. A later analysis assigned V and J genes by comparing TCR nucleotide sequences with IMGT/GENE-DB human TR gene sequences. In a later analysis, CDR3 sequences and most-parsimonious VDJ recombination scenarios were assigned using the TCRdist pipeline. A later analysis defined each TCR beta chain by its CDR3 amino acid sequence plus V-gene family, and excluded reads lacking a unique V-gene family. To address suspected cross-contamination and a sequencing artifact, a later analysis removed roughly 640 highly shared, low-generation-probability nucleotide sequences. For each public chain, a later analysis derived a clonal expansion index from normalized ranks of inferred template counts within each repertoire. Generation probabilities in a later analysis came from a VDJ recombination model fitted to out-of-frame rearrangements, and those results were checked against IGoR. Hypergeometric tests were used in a later analysis to score TCR-TCR, TCR-HLA and TCR-CMV co-occurrence, with a repertoire-size bias correction applied to the TCR pairs. To estimate false discovery rates, a later analysis permuted the HLA or CMV assignments 20 times. In a later analysis, co-occurring TCRs were grouped with DBSCAN, and TCRdist sequence similarity was added when clustering was performed within HLA-allele-positive subsets. For co-occurrence clustering, repertoires with fewer than 30,000 or more than 120,000 public chains were excluded, along with roughly 5 repertoires with anomalous nucleotide sharing. TCRdb took this table from immuneACCESS and kept in-frame rearrangements with V and J called. Such tables lack part of the clones; where checked against another copy, unresolved V genes explain under half of the gap, and the rest is unexplained. From that table come the V and J calls and clone size; the DNA was used to work out D and trimming. This sample has 110,000 to 150,000 clones in its table, and over 65% of those were observed once. Of the sample, 4.3% is held by the ten largest clones.

Source material: PBMCs. The source of this sequence is a man aged 18 to 30 in good health and CMV-seropositive.

CDR3 reads: CASSVGFGQGPGEQYF. The bases read TGTGCCAGCAGCGTAGGGTTCGGACAGGGACCGGGCGAGCAGTACTTC. The chain couples TRBV9 to TRBJ2-7; the junction holds 8 bases that match TRBD1. Based on the germline V gene, the CDR1 and CDR2 sequences are SGDLS and YYNGEE. Clipping removes 0 bases from V and 6 bases from J, with 11 as the unmatched junction base count. Inclusive of the bounding cysteine and phenylalanine, the CDR3 is 16 residues long. The CDR3 DNA has 48 bases and is translated from base 1.